The present TCR beta chain was sequenced within a study of blood T cell repertoires in COVID-19. Study as a whole: The origin of the acute and convalescent COVID-19 samples was the United States, Italy and Spain. The cDNA or gDNA used as material had been derived from T cells, B-cell-depleted T cells, or PBMCs.

In the original analysis: By means of reference gene primer amplification, nucleated cell counts were estimated. Method: immunoSEQ multiplex PCR; TCRdb's copy keeps in-frame clones and lacks some. V, J and clone size were drawn from that table, and D and trimming were deduced from the DNA. The sample consists of fewer than 200,000 clones, approximately 82% of them appearing once. The CDR3 is made up of 11 amino acids. Trimming removed 5 bases at V and 11 bases at J, with 15 bases between. The germline V gene has CDR1 DFQATT and CDR2 SNEGSKA (reference sequence). The source of this sequence is a woman of 80 years or more with acute or convalescent COVID-19. The rearrangement joins TRBV20-1 to TRBJ1-1; tentative D call: TRBD1 (5 bases). Sequenced input: peripheral blood. DNA for the CDR3: TGCAGTGCTGGGACTAAAGGGGTGGCTTTCTTT. This codes for CSAGTKGVAFF.